This T cell receptor beta chain was retrieved from a study of CD4+ T cells in melanoma. The CDR3 runs 15 residues. CDR1 SEHNR and CDR2 FQNEAQ come from the germline V gene (reference sequence). V was trimmed by 2 bases and J by 4 bases, leaving 14 bases between them. Measured with immunoSEQ multiplex PCR; TCRdb has only the in-frame clones, and not every one. This sample yields approximately 110,000 clones, of which 92% are seen a single time; approximately 3.5% belongs to the top ten. Sequenced sample: peripheral blood. This TCR was sampled from a human donor with melanoma. This rearrangement joins TRBV7-9 to TRBJ1-2; the D gene is possibly TRBD1 (5 bases). This CDR3 reads CASSLKDVGGYGYTF. The CDR3 DNA reads TGTGCCAGCAGCTTAAAGGATGTCGGGGGCTATGGCTACACCTTC.